A selection of T cell receptor beta chains follows, all from one sample in a study of blood T cell repertoires in COVID-19. TCRdb's table, derived via immunoSEQ multiplex PCR, lists solely in-frame clones and lacks some. The profile shows 100,000 to 150,000 clones, roughly 88% of them singletons. Sequencing was performed on peripheral blood. The receptors shown here come from a woman of 80 years or more with acute or convalescent COVID-19. The CDR3 runs from the conserved cysteine through the conserved F or W. The order of the fields is J gene, D gene, V gene, CDR3 protein. The D gene is left open where the match is weak.

j_call: TRBJ2-7
d_call: TRBD2
v_call: TRBV7-2
cdr3_aa: CASSLNGAGGSYEQYF

j_call: TRBJ2-7
d_call: TRBD1
v_call: TRBV19
cdr3_aa: CASSINWDSSYEQYF

j_call: TRBJ2-1
d_call: TRBD2
v_call: TRBV18
cdr3_aa: CASSPTSGGYNEQFF

j_call: TRBJ1-5
d_call: TRBD1
v_call: TRBV28
cdr3_aa: CASSLSGQGKGQPQHF

j_call: TRBJ2-3
d_call: TRBD1
v_call: TRBV5-1
cdr3_aa: CASSFTGVGDTQYF

j_call: TRBJ2-7
d_call: TRBD1
v_call: TRBV7-9
cdr3_aa: CASSLGTGGAREQYF

j_call: TRBJ1-2
d_call: .
v_call: TRBV7-2
cdr3_aa: CASSLLDSGYGYTF

j_call: TRBJ2-6
d_call: TRBD2
v_call: TRBV4-1
cdr3_aa: CASSQDYGSGSSGANVLTF

j_call: TRBJ1-2
d_call: TRBD1
v_call: TRBV4-2
cdr3_aa: CASSQVTGKGYTF

j_call: TRBJ1-1
d_call: .
v_call: TRBV4-3
cdr3_aa: CASSQENRAGEAFF

j_call: TRBJ2-7
d_call: TRBD2
v_call: TRBV3-1/TRBV3-2
cdr3_aa: CASSQASGAYEQYF

j_call: TRBJ2-2
d_call: TRBD1
v_call: TRBV4-2
cdr3_aa: CASSHLSEGQGSTGELFF

j_call: TRBJ2-6
d_call: .
v_call: TRBV19
cdr3_aa: CASSPRAESNVLTF

j_call: TRBJ2-4
d_call: TRBD2
v_call: TRBV19
cdr3_aa: CASSWSGMAKNIQYF